One T cell receptor beta chain is described in this entry. Its antigen is still unknown. The data are from a study of shared clonotypes between healthy human individuals. Study results and limitations: Generation probabilities of non-shared clonotypes were lower (relative to those shared by all four donors).

The CDR3 has 16 amino acids. Per the authors' pipeline: Quality scores were absent from the junction-only immunoSEQ sequences, so filtering differed. Libraries were prepared by immunoSEQ multiplex PCR; TCRdb keeps only in-frame clonotypes and omits some of them. D and trimming were read from the DNA, whereas the V and J calls and clone size are those reported in that table. The repertoire has 2 million to 2.5 million clones, about 90% of them found once; the top ten carry more than 0.35%. The sequence came from a man in his late teens or twenties in good health. Some clones in this sample may be carry-over from other donors' samples. The genes are TRBV21-1 and TRBJ2-3; the D segment call TRBD1 is taken from the table without a DNA check. TRBV21-1 is designated a pseudogene. The sequenced sample consisted of naive CD4+ T cells from PBMCs. Documented subset: CD45RA+ positively selected. CDR3 in amino acids: CASSQRTGQGTDTQYF. The CDR3 DNA sequence: TGTGCCAGCAGCCAACGGACAGGACAAGGCACAGATACGCAGTATTTT.